This TCR beta chain was sequenced in a study of blood T cell repertoires in COVID-19. At the level of the study: Samples representing acute and convalescent COVID-19 were sourced from the United States, Italy and Spain. The cDNA or gDNA used as material had been derived from T cells, B-cell-depleted T cells, or PBMCs.

Under the authors' procedure: The assay estimated nucleated cells by amplifying reference gene primers. Some clones are missing from TCRdb's copy, which holds only in-frame ones; the method was immunoSEQ multiplex PCR. V, J and clone size reflect that table, while D and trimming were determined from the DNA. Of about 240,000 clones detected, roughly 90% appear once; the ten largest clones hold about 5.9%. This CDR3 has 14 amino acids. CDR1 is MNHEY and CDR2 is SMNVEV in the germline V gene (reference sequence). V dropped 2 bases and J dropped 4 bases, with 11 bases sitting between them. The sequence was collected from a man in his 60s with acute or convalescent COVID-19. The gene calls are TRBV27 and TRBJ1-1; the D gene is possibly TRBD1 (6 bases). Sequencing was done on a sample of peripheral blood. Here the CDR3 reads CASSLRGTRTEAFF. The CDR3 DNA reads as TGTGCCAGCAGTTTAAGGGGGACGCGCACTGAAGCTTTCTTT.